The sequence of this T cell receptor (beta chain) was determined in a study of blood T cells in healthy people across ages. Alongside a J-beta primer mix, a sample-barcoded 5' primer served in a second PCR lasting roughly 6 to 11 cycles. Via MiXCR, TCRdb re-called the 5' RACE reads, giving one row per CDR3 protein. The data contain 900,000 to 950,000 distinct CDR3 sequences, 25% to 30% of them singletons. This CDR3 has 13 amino acids. Germline assignment: CDR1 SGHRS and CDR2 YFSETQ. The V end was cut by 2 bases, the J end by 1 base, with 6 bases between. Study observations and caveats: The fall in TCR beta diversity per million T cells was roughly linear with age.

This clonotype showed up many times. No antigen is known for it. This sample also belongs to another study, concerning T cells of mothers and their children. That publication notes: Mothers yielded over 8 million CDR3 reads, children some 2.9 million each.

This TCR was recovered from a woman between 40 and 50 years old in good health. Material for sequencing was blood. The gene calls are TRBV5-1 and TRBJ1-1; D not certain. CDR3 sequence reads: CASSFDKNTEAFF. DNA of the CDR3: TGCGCCAGCAGCTTCGACAAGAACACTGAAGCTTTCTTT.